This T cell receptor beta chain derives from a study of Graves' ophthalmopathy and Graves' hyperthyroidism. RNA transcripts were the template, and TCR beta CDR3 regions were amplified from them. HTBI primers were used in a first-round RT-PCR, which preceded a second-round multiplex PCR. TCRdb re-analysed the multiplex PCR reads in MiXCR, keeping a single row per CDR3 protein. This table has 560,000 or so distinct CDR3 sequences, roughly 40% appearing once. Per the germline V gene, CDR1 is ENHRY and CDR2 is SYGVKD. This CDR3 comprises 15 residues. The V segment lost 1 base and the J segment 5 bases; nucleotides outside the gene matches: 3.

Sequenced input: peripheral blood or thyroid tissue (not recorded which). The source of this sequence is an adult man with Graves' hyperthyroidism. The chain couples TRBV10-3 to TRBJ2-7; 12 positions agree with TRBD1. The CDR3 DNA reads as TGTGCCATCAGTGAGTTGGGACAGGGGGCCAACGAGCAGTACTTC. As protein: CAISELGQGANEQYF.